This T cell receptor (beta chain) was recovered during a study of blood T cell repertoires in COVID-19. Study at large: Nucleic acid was either cDNA or gDNA, and it came from T cells, B-cell-depleted T cells, or PBMCs.

Produced via immunoSEQ multiplex PCR; TCRdb's table is partial and in-frame only. The sample lists fewer than 200,000 clones, around four fifths occurring once. Trimming left V 0 bases short and J 13 bases short, with 14 bases between. The germline V gene has CDR1 SGHNT and CDR2 YYREEE (reference sequence). This CDR3 spans 14 amino acids. The receptor was derived from a woman in her seventies who had recovered from COVID-19. The sequenced sample was peripheral blood. The rearrangement uses TRBV5-4 and TRBJ1-6; D not certain. This CDR3 is CASSLGEAPAPLHF. As DNA, the CDR3 is TGTGCCAGCAGCTTGGGGGAGGCCCCCGCGCCCCTCCACTTT.